A single sample is the source of the 26 T cell receptor beta chains below, sequenced in a study of cytomegalovirus exposure and HLA in healthy donors. Amplification used 60 Vbeta primers and 13 Jbeta primers. Only in-frame clones appear in the TCRdb table, and some are missing; sequencing was by immunoSEQ multiplex PCR. The sample contains 95,000 to 150,000 clones, around 80% of which appear only once. The sequenced sample was PBMCs. Receptors originate from a man aged 45-60 years in good health and CMV-seronegative.

This chain connects TRBV7-2 to TRBJ2-3, with D perhaps TRBD2 (5 bases). V dropped 0 bases and J dropped 11 bases, with 12 bases sitting between them. This CDR3 contains 13 residues. Germline values: CDR1 SGHTA, CDR2 FQGNSA. CDR3: CASSLALDSVQYF. Written as DNA, the CDR3 is TGTGCCAGCAGCTTAGCACTAGACTCCGTGCAGTATTTT. The variable domain in full, with the rest retrieved from reference TRBV7-2 and TRBJ2-3, is GAGVSQSPSNKVTEKGKDVELRCDPISGHTALYWYRQSLGQGLEFLIYFQGNSAPDKSGLPSDRFSAERTGGSVSTLTIQRTQQEDSAVYLCASSLALDSVQYFGPGTRLTVL.

V is TRBV11-2 and J is TRBJ1-4; D possibly corresponds to TRBD1 (6 bases). Deletions cut 5 bases from V and 4 bases from J, with 11 bases between. Germline V CDR1 and CDR2: SGHAT, FQNNGV. The CDR3 contains 14 residues. The CDR3 reads CASSPTGGNEKLFF. For the CDR3, the DNA is TGTGCCAGCAGCCCGACAGGTGGTAATGAAAAACTGTTTTTT. Filled out from reference TRBV11-2 and TRBJ1-4, the complete variable domain reads EAGVAQSPRYKIIEKRQSVAFWCNPISGHATLYWYQQILGQGPKLLIQFQNNGVVDDSQLPKDRFSAERLKGVDSTLKIQPAKLEDSAVYLCASSPTGGNEKLFFGSGTQLSVL.

The chain couples TRBV11-2 to TRBJ2-1; D may be TRBD1 (7 bases). Germline V gives CDR1 SGHAT, CDR2 FQNNGV. V dropped 1 base and J dropped 10 bases, with 17 bases sitting between them. The CDR3 runs to 15 residues. In nucleotides, the CDR3 is TGTGCCAGCAGCTTAGTAGTTAAGGGGGCGGGGGAGCAGTTCTTC. Protein: CASSLVVKGAGEQFF.

This rearrangement joins TRBV19 to TRBJ1-4; 10 positions agree with TRBD1. Germline trimming cut 6 bases from V and 0 bases from J; bases unmatched to any gene: 4. The CDR3 is 16 residues long. The germline gives CDR1 LNHDA, CDR2 SQIVND (reference sequence). CDR3 coding DNA: TGTGCCAGTAGCGTCGGGACAGGGGCAACTAATGAAAAACTGTTTTTT. Protein: CASSVGTGATNEKLFF.

About this clone itself: Other DNA sequences within the sample encode an identical CDR3. The chain couples TRBV28 to TRBJ1-1, with a tentative D call TRBD1 (6 bases). CDR1 is MDHEN and CDR2 is SYDVKM in the germline V gene. This CDR3 comprises 13 residues. Trimming removed 5 bases at V and 7 bases at J, with 14 bases between. CDR3 in DNA: TGTGCCAGCAGTACCGGACAGATACATGAAGCTTTCTTT. The encoded protein is CASSTGQIHEAFF.

V usage is TRBV4-3 and J usage is TRBJ1-3, with unresolved D. This CDR3 spans 13 amino acids. Germline V gene lookup returns CDR1 LGHNA and CDR2 YSLEER. V lost 4 bases, J lost 4 bases, and 8 bases lay in between. The CDR3 DNA is TGCGCCAGCAGCCCCCACGCGGGAAACACCATATATTTT. It translates to CASSPHAGNTIYF.

The J gene is TRBJ2-7, the V gene TRBV6-6; D ambiguous. CDR3 length: 14 amino acids. Germline CDR1 is MNHNY and CDR2 is SVGAGI (reference sequence). The V end was cut by 6 bases, the J end by 2 bases, with 14 bases between. Here the CDR3 DNA reads TGTGCCAGCAGCCGAAACCTGGGCACCTACGAGCAGTACTTC. Translated, it gives CASSRNLGTYEQYF.

The chain has TRBV28 and TRBJ2-7; 8 bases are a match to TRBD1. Germline values: CDR1 MDHEN, CDR2 SYDVKM. The CDR3 is 14 residues long. The V and J ends lost 8 bases and 2 bases, in that order; junction bases with no gene match: 8. CDR3 region: CASEGTGEAYEQYF. The CDR3 nucleotides are TGTGCCAGCGAAGGGACAGGTGAGGCCTACGAGCAGTACTTC.

This clone is a singleton in its sample. V is TRBV30 and J is TRBJ1-2, with D tentatively TRBD1 (5 bases). With 3 bases removed from V and 4 bases from J, the gap between germline ends came to 9 bases. CDR3 length equals 12 residues. In germline, CDR1 is GTSNPN, CDR2 SVGIG (reference sequence). CDR3 residues: CAWRQGGYGYTF. The CDR3, as DNA: TGTGCCTGGAGGCAGGGTGGCTATGGCTACACCTTC.

The CDR3 loop reads CASSRTVRDTQYF. CDR3 DNA: TGTGCCAGCAGCCGGACAGTCCGGGATACGCAGTATTTT. The chain employs TRBV7-3 and TRBJ2-3; D is possibly TRBD1 (6 bases). The germline CDR1 and CDR2 sequences are SGHTA and FQGTGA. The CDR3 is 13 amino acids. The ends were cut back, 5 bases at V and 6 bases at J, with 12 bases in the middle.

A word on this clone: Its ends do not fully match the called genes, so a read error is possible. The chain recombines TRBV6-4 with TRBJ2-7, with D possibly being TRBD1 (7 bases). Germline CDR1 and CDR2: MRHNA and SNTAGT. This CDR3 region has 13 residues. The CDR3 loop reads CASNLVDRDSLNF. The DNA for the CDR3 is TGTGCCAGCAACCTCGTAGACAGGGACTCGCTGAACTTC.

The chain couples TRBV4-1 to TRBJ2-7, with a tentative D call TRBD1 (6 bases). V was pared by 4 bases and J by 7 bases, with 17 bases between. This CDR3 comprises 14 residues. Germline V gene sequence: CDR1 MGHRA, CDR2 YSYEKL. Here the CDR3 reads CASSPGGRGREQYF. CDR3 sequence (DNA): TGCGCCAGCAGCCCCGGCGGCAGGGGTCGAGAGCAGTACTTC.

This chain connects TRBV14 to TRBJ1-1, with D possibly matching TRBD1 (6 bases). The CDR3 has 14 residues. The V end lost 6 bases, the J end lost 3 bases, and 14 bases lay between the germline ends. The germline CDR1 and CDR2 sequences are SGHDN and FVKESK. The CDR3 reads CASRGGTRDTEAFF. The DNA for the CDR3 is TGTGCCAGCAGGGGTGGGACACGAGACACTGAAGCTTTCTTT.

The chain uses TRBV2 and TRBJ1-1, with a possible D match to TRBD1 (6 bases). Germline V gene data show CDR1 as SNHLY and CDR2 as FYNNEI. With 7 bases removed from V and 4 bases from J, the gap between germline ends came to 28 bases. CDR3 length: 18 residues. CDR3 in DNA: TGTGCCAGCACACCCGGGGAGGGGACACCCTTGACCTCCACTGAAGCTTTCTTT. Translating gives CASTPGEGTPLTSTEAFF.

This chain links TRBV1 with TRBJ2-1; the table's D call TRBD2 went unverified against the DNA. TRBV1 is a listed pseudogene. The CDR3 contains 16 residues. The CDR3 reads CTSSQDLAGGINEQFF. Here the CDR3 DNA reads TGCACCAGCAGCCAAGATCTAGCGGGGGGTATCAATGAGCAGTTCTTC.

This clone showed up just a few times. The chain is built from TRBV5-4 and TRBJ1-1; TRBD1 might be the D (6 bases). This CDR3 spans 15 amino acids. Looked up from germline, CDR1 is SGHNT and CDR2 is YYREEE (reference sequence). The ends were cut back, 0 bases at V and 6 bases at J, with 15 bases in the middle. CDR3 nucleotides: TGTGCCAGCAGCTTGGGGGGCAGGGGCTACTCTGAAGCTTTCTTT. Protein product: CASSLGGRGYSEAFF.

This chain joins TRBV28 and TRBJ2-7, with unresolved D. Trimming pared 3 bases from V and 3 bases from J, leaving 3 bases between. Germline assignment: CDR1 MDHEN and CDR2 SYDVKM. CDR3 size: 11 residues. CDR3 loop: CASSFNYEQYF. CDR3 sequence (DNA): TGTGCCAGCAGTTTCAACTACGAGCAGTACTTC.

The gene calls are TRBV6-5 and TRBJ1-3; D unresolved. CDR1 and CDR2 (germline): MNHEY, SVGAGI. V was clipped by 1 base and J by 3 bases, with 7 bases between them. The CDR3 covers 14 residues. CDR3 coding DNA: TGTGCCAGCAGTTACTTTATGAGTGGAAACACCATATATTTT. Its translation is CASSYFMSGNTIYF.

This clone was observed a few times. The V call is TRBV28, the J call TRBJ2-7; D ambiguous. V was trimmed by 3 bases and J by 1 base, leaving 13 bases between them. The CDR3 is 15 residues long. Germline V gene sequence: CDR1 MDHEN, CDR2 SYDVKM. CDR3 in DNA: TGTGCCAGCAGTTTCCCCGACCCTAGGTCCTACGAGCAGTACTTC. Amino acid sequence: CASSFPDPRSYEQYF.

This clone was seen only once. The rearrangement uses TRBV4-2 and TRBJ2-1; tentatively, D is TRBD2 (6 bases). This CDR3 has 15 amino acids. Germline V gives CDR1 LGHNA, CDR2 YNFKEQ. V was shortened by 4 bases and J by 8 bases, with 18 bases between the two germline ends. CDR3 sequence reads: CASSPKGLASDEQFF. DNA for the CDR3: TGTGCCAGCAGCCCGAAAGGGCTAGCGAGCGATGAGCAGTTCTTC.

This sequence joins TRBV28 and TRBJ1-6, with D possibly being TRBD1 (5 bases). CDR3 length equals 16 residues. Germline V gene sequence: CDR1 MDHEN, CDR2 SYDVKM. Trimming removed 1 base at V and 4 bases at J, with 11 bases between. The CDR3 region is CASSLLRDLYNSPLHF. The CDR3 DNA sequence: TGTGCCAGCAGTTTATTGCGGGACCTTTATAATTCACCCCTCCACTTT.

The gene calls are TRBV6-5 and TRBJ2-7; 11 nucleotides agree with TRBD1. Unmatched junction bases numbered 8, after V lost 6 bases and J lost 4 bases. Germline CDR1 is MNHEY and CDR2 is SVGAGI. This CDR3 comprises 15 residues. This CDR3 is CASRPGTGGRYEQYF. The CDR3 nucleotides read TGTGCCAGCAGACCAGGGACAGGGGGAAGGTACGAGCAGTACTTC.

The chain combines TRBV27 with TRBJ2-7; tentatively, D is TRBD1 (6 bases). V was cut by 2 bases and J by 2 bases, with 10 bases left in between. The germline V gene encodes CDR1 MNHEY and CDR2 SMNVEV (reference sequence). The CDR3 is 14 residues long. The CDR3 sequence: CASSLKGDPYEQYF. CDR3 DNA: TGTGCCAGCAGTTTAAAGGGGGACCCCTACGAGCAGTACTTC.

This chain links TRBV5-6 with TRBJ1-2; no clear D. Germline assignment: CDR1 SGHDT and CDR2 YYEEEE. The CDR3 extends over 13 amino acids. V gave up 0 bases and J gave up 11 bases, with 14 bases separating them. In DNA, the CDR3 is TGTGCCAGCAGCTTGGGAGTCAGCGGCGGTTACACCTTC. It specifies CASSLGVSGGYTF.

The chain combines TRBV21-1 with TRBJ2-1; TRBD1 is taken as the D call from the table, unchecked against the DNA. TRBV21-1 is termed a pseudogene. This CDR3 is 12 amino acids long. CDR3 bases: TGTGCCAGCCCAGGGATCTACAATGAGCAGTTCTTC. Amino acids: CASPGIYNEQFF.

The chain couples TRBV7-3 to TRBJ2-2, with D possibly being TRBD1 (5 bases). V shed 1 base and J shed 5 bases, with 14 bases lying between them. CDR3 size: 16 residues. Germline loops: CDR1 SGHTA, CDR2 FQGTGA. CDR3 sequence reads: CASSLRAGRLTGELFF. The CDR3 DNA sequence: TGTGCCAGCAGCTTAAGGGCAGGGCGCCTGACCGGGGAGCTGTTTTTT.